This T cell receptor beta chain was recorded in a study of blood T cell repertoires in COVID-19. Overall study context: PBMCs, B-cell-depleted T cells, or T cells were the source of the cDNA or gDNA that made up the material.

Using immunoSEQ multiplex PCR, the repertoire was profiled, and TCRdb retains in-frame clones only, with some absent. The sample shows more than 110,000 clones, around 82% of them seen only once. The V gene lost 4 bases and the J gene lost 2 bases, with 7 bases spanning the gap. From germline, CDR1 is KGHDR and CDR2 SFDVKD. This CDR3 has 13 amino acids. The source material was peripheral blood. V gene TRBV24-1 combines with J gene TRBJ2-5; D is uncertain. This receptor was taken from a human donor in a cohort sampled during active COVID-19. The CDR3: CATSDPGQETQYF. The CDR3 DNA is TGTGCCACCAGTGACCCCGGGCAAGAGACCCAGTACTTC.